Listed here are 3 T cell receptor beta chains from one sample, sequenced in a study of T cell repertoires in cytomegalovirus infection. Their cognate antigens are unknown. TCRdb re-called the reads through MiXCR, storing one row per CDR3 protein. Of about 900,000 distinct CDR3 sequences in the sample, around a third were seen once. Sequenced material: cultured CD8+ T cells from PBMCs, taken from culture after CMV antigen stimulation. The receptors come from a human donor in good health (CMV status not recorded). Some clones in this sample may be carry-over from other donors' samples.

This clonotype turned up a few times. This chain links TRBV5-1 with TRBJ2-1, with D perhaps TRBD1 or TRBD2 (5 bases each). The CDR3 consists of 11 residues. V lost 7 bases and J lost 9, with 11 bases in between. CDR1 and CDR2 (germline): SGHRS, YFSETQ. For the CDR3, the DNA is TGCGCCAGCGTGAGGGGTGGTGAGCAGTTCTTC. It specifies CASVRGGEQFF.

A note on this clonotype: The junction and the germline gene differ at one end; a read error may be behind it. The chain couples TRBV12-3 or TRBV12-4 to TRBJ1-6; 10 bases are a match to TRBD1. The CDR3 is made up of 15 amino acids. CDR3 coding DNA: TGTGCCAGCACACCGGGACAGGGGACTCGGTCACCCCTCCGCTTT. Translation gives CASTPGQGTRSPLRF.

This clonotype was seen just once. The rearrangement joins TRBV20-1 to TRBJ1-1; weak D call: TRBD1 (6 bases). The V end lost 3 bases, the J end lost 2 bases, and 10 bases lay between the germline ends. There are 13 residues in the CDR3. Germline V CDR1 and CDR2: DFQATT, SNEGSKA (reference sequence). The CDR3 bases are TGCAGTGCTAGTAGGGGGGGTAACACTGAAGCTTTCTTT. Translation gives CSASRGGNTEAFF.